Presented here are 27 T cell receptor beta chains from one specimen sequenced in a study of CD8 T cells in ankylosing spondylitis. TCRdb recomputed calls from the 5' RACE reads with MiXCR, one row per CDR3 protein. The repertoire consists of about 360,000 distinct CDR3 sequences, with roughly 20% occurring once and the leading ten covering around 13%. Source material: blood, either unsorted or a sorted T cell fraction (not recorded which). The receptors derive from a male donor with ankylosing spondylitis or in good health (not recorded which).

This clonotype appeared a few times. This sequence joins TRBV11-2 and TRBJ2-7; perhaps TRBD2 as D (5 bases). Germline CDR1 SGHAT, CDR2 FQNNGV. The CDR3 is made up of 15 amino acids. Trimming took off 0 bases at V and 7 bases at J, with 16 bases between the two ends. CDR3 sequence (DNA): TGTGCCAGCAGCTTAGAACCTCTAGGACCGGGGGAGCAGTACTTC. Its translation: CASSLEPLGPGEQYF.

The chain carries TRBV9 and TRBJ2-7; no reliable D call. The V end lost 3 bases, the J end lost 1 base, and 17 bases lay between the germline ends. Germline assignment: CDR1 SGDLS and CDR2 YYNGEE. The CDR3 is 16 residues long. CDR3 residues: CASSALGLSPSYEQYF. CDR3 nucleotides: TGTGCCAGCAGCGCCCTGGGGTTAAGTCCATCCTACGAGCAGTACTTC.

The CDR3 bases are TGTGCCACCACAGGGGCCCCCCTATCTAACGAGCAGTACTTC. Translated: CATTGAPLSNEQYF. The J gene is TRBJ2-7, the V gene TRBV25-1; 7 bases agree with TRBD1. The CDR3 length is 14 residues. The germline V gene has CDR1 MGHDK and CDR2 SYGVNS. Trimming removed 10 bases from V and 5 bases from J; junction bases left unmatched: 14.

This clonotype was seen a handful of times. The chain uses TRBV18 and TRBJ2-2; 7 nucleotides line up with TRBD1. From germline, CDR1 is KGHSH and CDR2 LQKENI. The CDR3 totals 16 residues. Losses at the gene ends were 1 base for V and 1 base for J; bases not matched to a gene: 3. CDR3 in DNA: TGTGCCAGCTCACCACAGGACAGGAGGAACACCGGGGAGCTGTTTTTT. This sequence encodes CASSPQDRRNTGELFF. Full variable domain (rest looked up from reference TRBV18 and TRBJ2-2): NAGVMQNPRHLVRRRGQEARLRCSPMKGHSHVYWYRQLPEEGLKFMVYLQKENIIDESGMPKERFSAEFPKEGPSILRIQQVVRGDSAAYFCASSPQDRRNTGELFFGEGSRLTVL.

This sequence joins TRBV10-2 and TRBJ2-7; D may be TRBD1 (6 bases). With 6 bases removed from V and 11 bases from J, the gap between germline ends came to 35 bases. Germline CDR1 is WSHSY and CDR2 is SAAADI. The CDR3 is 18 amino acids. CDR3 region: CASREPRDTIPSPTAKYF. Here the CDR3 DNA reads TGCGCCAGCAGGGAGCCCCGGGACACAATTCCTAGCCCCACAGCGAAGTACTTC.

This clonotype showed up just a few times. The chain links TRBV30 to TRBJ2-7, with TRBD1 identical over 11 bases. V was clipped by 7 bases and J by 2 bases; unmatched bases: 1. Germline V gives CDR1 GTSNPN, CDR2 SVGIG (reference sequence). CDR3 size: 12 residues. The CDR3 sequence is CASDRGPYEQYF. DNA for the CDR3: TGTGCCTCGGACAGGGGGCCCTACGAGCAGTACTTC.

This clonotype showed up just a few times. The V and J genes are TRBV6-1 and TRBJ2-7, with TRBD1 matching over 7 bases. The CDR3 covers 14 residues. Per the germline V gene, CDR1 is MNHNS and CDR2 is SASEGT. V shed 0 bases, J shed 6 bases, and the junction held 5 bases outside the gene matches. The CDR3 loop is CASSEAETGIEQYF. The CDR3 DNA follows: TGTGCCAGCAGTGAAGCGGAGACAGGGATCGAGCAGTACTTC.

The CDR3 region has the DNA TGTGCCAGCAGCCAAGAAGCGGGGGGGCCAGATACGCAGTATTTT. Translation gives CASSQEAGGPDTQYF. The genes are TRBV4-2 and TRBJ2-3, with TRBD2 identical over 10 bases. Germline V CDR1 and CDR2: LGHNA, YNFKEQ. This CDR3 comprises 15 residues. Germline trimming cut 0 bases from V and 4 bases from J; bases unmatched to any gene: 1.

This clonotype was detected only a few times. J is TRBJ2-7 and V is TRBV28; 10 bases align to TRBD2. The CDR3 is 14 amino acids. With 7 bases clipped from V and 3 bases from J, the junction kept 6 bases outside the gene matches. The germline gives CDR1 MDHEN, CDR2 SYDVKM. The CDR3 DNA reads TGTGCCAGCACGAGCCTAGCGGGGGTCTACGAGCAGTACTTC. Amino acids: CASTSLAGVYEQYF.

This clonotype has a handful of counts. The rearrangement joins TRBV10-1 to TRBJ2-5; no clear D gene. The germline V gene encodes CDR1 WNHNN and CDR2 SYGVQD (reference sequence). This CDR3 is 13 amino acids long. V gave up 2 bases and J gave up 1 base, with 5 bases separating them. CDR3 protein: CASSEGIQETQYF. CDR3 DNA sequence: TGCGCCAGCAGTGAGGGCATCCAAGAGACCCAGTACTTC.

The chain links TRBV29-1 to TRBJ2-1; 7 nucleotides align to TRBD1. The J segment lost 9 bases and the V segment lost 7 bases, leaving 6 bases of the junction unmatched. This CDR3 has 11 residues. Per the germline V gene, CDR1 is SQVTM and CDR2 is ANQGSEA. The CDR3 nucleotides read TGCAGCGCCGTGACAGGGATTGAGCAGTTCTTC. Translated, it gives CSAVTGIEQFF.

The CDR3, as DNA: TGCAGCGTCCGAGGGGGATACACAGATACGCAGTATTTT. Its translation: CSVRGGYTDTQYF. This chain links TRBV29-1 with TRBJ2-3, with a possible D match to TRBD1 (6 bases). The germline gives CDR1 SQVTM, CDR2 ANQGSEA. This CDR3 has 13 residues. V lost 6 bases to trimming and J lost 2 bases, with 12 bases between them.

This chain links TRBV18 with TRBJ2-7; 8 nucleotides align to TRBD1. Germline V gene sequence: CDR1 KGHSH, CDR2 LQKENI. Unmatched junction bases numbered 9, after V lost 0 bases and J lost 5 bases. CDR3 length equals 16 residues. The CDR3 region is CASSPPAGPQGDEQYF. CDR3 DNA: TGTGCCAGCTCACCACCGGCAGGGCCACAGGGGGACGAGCAGTACTTC.

This clonotype appeared a few times. This sequence joins TRBV9 and TRBJ2-7, with D possibly being TRBD2 (5 bases). CDR1 SGDLS and CDR2 YYNGEE come from the germline V gene. Trimming cost V 5 bases and J 7 bases, with 19 bases left between them. The length of the CDR3 is 14 residues. CDR3 sequence reads: CASSQGGPPGEQYF. DNA for the CDR3: TGTGCCAGCAGTCAAGGTGGCCCGCCGGGGGAGCAGTACTTC.

This clonotype was picked up a small number of times. V usage is TRBV19 and J usage is TRBJ2-7, with D possibly TRBD2 on 6 matching bases. The CDR3 covers 15 residues. Germline V gene data show CDR1 as LNHDA and CDR2 as SQIVND (reference sequence). V gave up 5 bases and J gave up 3 bases, with 17 bases separating them. DNA for the CDR3: TGTGCCAGTAGTGCCGGACCTCCGGAGGGCTACGAGCAGTACTTC. Translated, it gives CASSAGPPEGYEQYF.

This clonotype occurred a few times. The J gene is TRBJ2-4, the V gene TRBV12-3 or TRBV12-4; tentative D call: TRBD2 (5 bases). The CDR3 runs to 13 residues. Trimming took 1 base from V and 13 from J, leaving 14 bases between them. The CDR3 DNA reads as TGTGCCAGCAGTTTAGGAGACGGGGTCGGGCAGTACTTC. It translates to CASSLGDGVGQYF.

The chain has TRBV4-2 and TRBJ2-7; D may be TRBD1 (6 bases). Between the trimmed V and J ends, which lost 0 bases and 6 bases, there was a span of 15 bases. The CDR3 sequence is 15 residues long. Germline CDR1 LGHNA, CDR2 YNFKEQ. CDR3 amino acids: CASSQEGGELGEQYF. The CDR3 nucleotides are TGTGCCAGCAGCCAAGAAGGGGGAGAGCTGGGCGAGCAGTACTTC.

This clonotype was detected only a few times. This chain connects TRBV5-1 to TRBJ2-7; D unresolved. V dropped 0 bases and J dropped 5 bases, with 9 bases sitting between them. This CDR3 is built from 13 residues. Germline values: CDR1 SGHRS, CDR2 YFSETQ. The CDR3 spells CASSLGYGHEQYF. The DNA of the CDR3 is TGCGCCAGCAGCTTGGGTTATGGACACGAGCAGTACTTC.

The J gene is TRBJ1-5, the V gene TRBV9; D is unclear. The CDR3 runs 13 residues. CDR1 is SGDLS, CDR2 YYNGEE, per germline. Trimming pared 2 bases from V and 4 bases from J, leaving 7 bases between. The CDR3 DNA reads as TGTGCCAGCAGCGTTTGGGAGAATCAGCCCCAGCATTTT. As protein: CASSVWENQPQHF.

The sample holds a few counts of this clonotype. The gene calls are TRBV4-2 and TRBJ2-1, with D maybe TRBD1 (6 bases). V lost 1 base, J lost 4 bases, and 8 bases lay in between. There are 14 residues in the CDR3. Germline-derived CDR1 and CDR2 are LGHNA and YNFKEQ. CDR3 sequence reads: CASSQVGTYNEQFF. The CDR3 nucleotides read TGTGCCAGCAGCCAAGTCGGGACATACAATGAGCAGTTCTTC.

This chain links TRBV28 with TRBJ2-5; TRBD2 matches 8 bases. There are 15 residues in the CDR3. The V and J ends lost 6 bases and 5 bases, in that order; junction bases with no gene match: 11. CDR1 and CDR2 (germline): MDHEN, SYDVKM. CDR3 sequence (DNA): TGTGCCAGCAGCCACCTCCGACTAGCGAAGGAGACCCAGTACTTC. Translated: CASSHLRLAKETQYF.

This clonotype was observed many times. V and J are TRBV12-3 or TRBV12-4 and TRBJ1-2; D perhaps matches TRBD1 (5 bases). This CDR3 comprises 16 residues. Trimming took off 5 bases at V and 6 bases at J, with 22 bases between the two ends. The CDR3 DNA reads TGTGCCAGCAGTCCTTCGGGCAGGGCCAACCTAGATGGCTACACCTTC. Translation gives CASSPSGRANLDGYTF.

The chain couples TRBV29-1 to TRBJ2-3; possibly TRBD1 for D (5 bases). Trimming removed 3 bases at V and 4 bases at J, with 11 bases between. This CDR3 comprises 13 residues. CDR1 and CDR2 from the germline V gene are SQVTM and ANQGSEA. The CDR3 protein is CSVEDMVPDTQYF. The CDR3 DNA reads TGCAGCGTTGAGGACATGGTCCCAGATACGCAGTATTTT.

The chain carries TRBV4-1 and TRBJ2-2; no reliable D call. Trimming pared 4 bases from V and 3 bases from J, leaving 15 bases between. From germline, CDR1 is MGHRA and CDR2 YSYEKL. The CDR3 contains 16 residues. The CDR3 DNA follows: TGCGCCAGCAGCCGCGCGGCCCAGGAGTACACCGGGGAGCTGTTTTTT. Translation gives CASSRAAQEYTGELFF.

V is TRBV2 and J is TRBJ2-1, with D perhaps TRBD2 (6 bases). CDR1 and CDR2 (germline): SNHLY, FYNNEI. V was shortened by 9 bases and J by 0 bases, with 6 bases between the two germline ends. CDR3 length: 12 residues. CDR3 sequence: CARRDSYNEQFF. CDR3 nucleotide sequence: TGTGCCAGGCGGGACTCCTACAATGAGCAGTTCTTC.

CDR3 nucleotides: TGTGCCAGCAGTCTATCGGGACTAGCGGGGGGCACAGATACGCAGTATTTT. Amino acids: CASSLSGLAGGTDTQYF. The V call is TRBV12-3 or TRBV12-4, the J call TRBJ2-3, with 14 bases aligning to TRBD2. With V trimmed by 5 bases and J by 1 base, 5 bases remained unmatched. The CDR3 extends over 17 amino acids.

The chain is built from TRBV29-1 and TRBJ2-1; D could derive from TRBD1 or TRBD2 (5 bases each). This CDR3 comprises 12 residues. Trimming stripped 3 bases from V and 10 bases from J, with 13 bases between. The germline gives CDR1 SQVTM, CDR2 ANQGSEA. CDR3 nucleotides: TGCAGCGTTGATCGGGGCTCAGGCGAGCAGTTCTTC. Its protein is CSVDRGSGEQFF.